Below, 21 T cell receptor beta chains from the same sample are listed, as sequenced in a study of T cell clones after liver transplantation. Sequenced by immunoSEQ multiplex PCR; TCRdb stores in-frame clones only, minus some. The sample lists more than 65,000 clones, about nine tenths occurring once. This specimen was CD4+ T cells from blood, taken before liver transplant. The receptors were sampled from a human donor who received a liver transplant.

This rearrangement joins TRBV7-9 to TRBJ2-7; TRBD2 agrees at 9 bases. The CDR3 covers 17 residues. With V trimmed by 5 bases and J by 4 bases, 15 bases remained unmatched. Germline lookup yields CDR1 SEHNR and CDR2 FQNEAQ (reference sequence). The chain's CDR3 is CASSPQGRGRAFYEQYF. The CDR3 region has the DNA TGTGCCAGCAGCCCTCAGGGTCGCGGGAGGGCTTTTTACGAGCAGTACTTC.

The chain has TRBV7-3 and TRBJ2-1; 10 nucleotides align to TRBD1. CDR3 length: 15 residues. The V segment lost 5 bases and the J segment 8 bases; nucleotides outside the gene matches: 9. Germline-derived CDR1 and CDR2 are SGHTA and FQGTGA. As DNA, the CDR3 is TGTGCCAGCAGCCTAGCCGGGACAGGGGTGGATGAGCAGTTCTTC. Protein sequence: CASSLAGTGVDEQFF.

This rearrangement joins TRBV7-2 to TRBJ2-6; 7 bases are shared with TRBD2. Trimming took 2 bases from V and 0 from J; bases not matched to a gene: 7. CDR3 length: 18 amino acids. Germline lookup yields CDR1 SGHTA and CDR2 FQGNSA. CDR3 in amino acids: CASSLMAGGGSGANVLTF. In nucleotides, the CDR3 is TGTGCCAGCAGCTTAATGGCCGGCGGGGGCTCTGGGGCCAACGTCCTGACTTTC.

The V and J genes are TRBV19 and TRBJ2-1; perhaps TRBD1 as D (6 bases). The CDR3 is 14 amino acids. Germline V gene lookup returns CDR1 LNHDA and CDR2 SQIVND (reference sequence). V gave up 0 bases and J gave up 6 bases, with 9 bases separating them. CDR3 sequence (DNA): TGTGCCAGTAGTATAGATCCAGGGGCCAATGAGCAGTTCTTC. Translation: CASSIDPGANEQFF.

The chain joins TRBV5-5 to TRBJ1-3, with unresolved D. The CDR3 contains 13 residues. The germline V gene has CDR1 SGHKS and CDR2 YYEKEE (reference sequence). Trimming removed 0 bases from V and 8 bases from J, with 9 bases in between. The chain's CDR3 is CASSLDTLYTIYF. CDR3 nucleotides: TGTGCCAGCAGCTTGGACACCCTTTACACCATATATTTT.

This chain links TRBV7-2 with TRBJ2-2, with 12 bases aligning to TRBD1. Unmatched junction bases numbered 5, after V lost 4 bases and J lost 5 bases. Germline-derived CDR1 and CDR2 are SGHTA and FQGNSA. The CDR3 spans 16 residues. The CDR3 region is CASSWGTGGYTGELFF. The DNA of the CDR3 is TGTGCCAGCAGCTGGGGGACAGGGGGCTATACCGGGGAGCTGTTTTTT.

The chain couples TRBV9 to TRBJ2-1, with D possibly being TRBD2 (6 bases). The V end was cut by 3 bases, the J end by 4 bases, with 20 bases between. This CDR3 spans 17 amino acids. The germline gives CDR1 SGDLS, CDR2 YYNGEE. The CDR3 spells CASSETGTPSIYNEQFF. The CDR3 nucleotides are TGTGCCAGCAGCGAAACCGGGACTCCGAGTATATACAATGAGCAGTTCTTC.

The chain combines TRBV7-2 with TRBJ1-5; perhaps TRBD1 as D (5 bases). The CDR3 spans 15 residues. Deletions cut 1 base from V and 5 bases from J, with 12 bases between. Germline V CDR1 and CDR2: SGHTA, FQGNSA. CDR3 sequence: CASSLERGLHQPQHF. CDR3 nucleotides: TGTGCCAGCAGCTTAGAGAGGGGTTTGCATCAGCCCCAGCATTTT.

V usage is TRBV30 and J usage is TRBJ2-2; the D is unclear. The CDR3 is made up of 16 amino acids. Germline CDR1 reads GTSNPN; CDR2 reads SVGIG (reference sequence). The V end lost 8 bases, the J end lost 0 bases, and 19 bases lay between the germline ends. Here the CDR3 reads CAASWASRPNTGELFF. The CDR3 DNA reads TGTGCCGCCTCGTGGGCCTCCAGACCGAACACCGGGGAGCTGTTTTTT.

The chain's CDR3 is CASHTLATVQNEQFF. The CDR3 DNA sequence: TGCGCCAGCCACACCCTAGCGACCGTACAGAATGAGCAGTTCTTC. The V gene is TRBV5-1, the J gene TRBJ2-1; possibly TRBD2 for D (6 bases). This CDR3 comprises 15 residues. V lost 7 bases to trimming and J lost 7 bases, with 21 bases between them. Looked up from germline, CDR1 is SGHRS and CDR2 is YFSETQ.

This chain uses TRBV5-1 with TRBJ2-7, with D perhaps assigned TRBD1 or TRBD2 (5 bases each). Germline V lookup: CDR1 SGHRS, CDR2 YFSETQ. V was cut by 0 bases and J by 6 bases, with 16 bases left in between. The CDR3 covers 15 residues. The CDR3 nucleotides are TGCGCCAGCAGCTTGGTCGGTCAGGGAGTAGGCGAGCAGTACTTC. This sequence encodes CASSLVGQGVGEQYF.

The chain has TRBV5-3 and TRBJ2-7; the D gene is possibly TRBD2 (6 bases). TRBV5-3 is an ORF; its function is uncertain. The germline V and J ends were trimmed by 7 bases and 9 bases, with 38 bases remaining between them. The CDR3 is 19 residues long. The CDR3 loop is CARLLAWVRSVSRGKAQYF. CDR3 in DNA: TGTGCCAGACTGCTGGCCTGGGTCAGATCAGTCTCGCGGGGCAAGGCGCAGTACTTC.

The chain recombines TRBV7-2 with TRBJ2-7, with unresolved D. The CDR3 has 14 amino acids. V was shortened by 1 base and J by 0 bases, with 7 bases between the two germline ends. The germline V gene has CDR1 SGHTA and CDR2 FQGNSA. The CDR3 protein is CASSLGVSSYEQYF. DNA for the CDR3: TGTGCCAGCAGCTTAGGGGTCAGCTCCTACGAGCAGTACTTC.

This clone was seen once. This chain connects TRBV10-3 to TRBJ1-5, with D tentatively TRBD1 (6 bases). Between the trimmed V and J ends, which lost 2 bases and 4 bases, there was a span of 9 bases. The CDR3 covers 14 residues. From germline, CDR1 is ENHRY and CDR2 SYGVKD. CDR3 residues: CAISEQRGNQPQHF. The CDR3 bases are TGTGCCATCAGTGAGCAGAGGGGGAATCAGCCCCAGCATTTT.

This sequence joins TRBV9 and TRBJ1-1, with D uncertain. The germline V gene has CDR1 SGDLS and CDR2 YYNGEE. The CDR3 contains 15 residues. Deletions cut 0 bases from V and 5 bases from J, with 14 bases between. The CDR3 coding sequence is TGTGCCAGCAGCGTAGCTGATGGTGGGAGGACTGAAGCTTTCTTT. It specifies CASSVADGGRTEAFF.

This sequence joins TRBV5-1 and TRBJ2-5; TRBD2 is a possible D gene (6 bases). The V end lost 4 bases, the J end lost 2 bases, and 15 bases lay between the germline ends. Germline lookup yields CDR1 SGHRS and CDR2 YFSETQ. This CDR3 comprises 15 residues. The CDR3 loop is CASSRSGTSQETQYF. The CDR3 region has the DNA TGCGCCAGCAGCCGATCCGGGACTTCACAAGAGACCCAGTACTTC.

The chain links TRBV7-2 to TRBJ1-2, with TRBD1 identical over 7 bases. The CDR3 length is 15 residues. Unmatched junction bases numbered 5, after V lost 1 base and J lost 3 bases. CDR1 SGHTA and CDR2 FQGNSA come from the germline V gene. CDR3 coding DNA: TGTGCCAGCAGCTTAGTCCAGGGGGTAGACTATGGCTACACCTTC. The encoded protein is CASSLVQGVDYGYTF.

The CDR3 spells CASSEGLAGSGYEQYF. The CDR3 nucleotides are TGCGCCAGCAGTGAGGGACTAGCGGGATCGGGCTACGAGCAGTACTTC. The chain has TRBV10-1 and TRBJ2-7, with TRBD2 identical over 12 bases. Germline assignment: CDR1 WNHNN and CDR2 SYGVQD (reference sequence). This CDR3 is 16 amino acids long. Losses at the gene ends were 2 bases for V and 3 bases for J; bases not matched to a gene: 5.

This clone occurred a few times. The chain has TRBV30 and TRBJ2-1; possible D gene TRBD2, 7 bases. The germline V and J ends were trimmed by 0 bases and 2 bases, with 14 bases remaining between them. The CDR3 totals 16 residues. The germline V gene encodes CDR1 GTSNPN and CDR2 SVGIG (reference sequence). The CDR3 DNA is TGTGCCTGGAGTGTAGGGGGGGCTGTTACCTACAATGAGCAGTTCTTC. Translated: CAWSVGGAVTYNEQFF.

The rearrangement joins TRBV11-1 to TRBJ2-5; 7 bases line up with TRBD1. Germline CDR1 and CDR2: SGHAT and FQDESV (reference sequence). V lost 8 bases and J lost 5; bases outside the gene matches: 11. This CDR3 is built from 14 residues. The CDR3 DNA is TGTGCCAGCGGAGCACAGGGGACGCGGGAGACCCAGTACTTC. It specifies CASGAQGTRETQYF.

The V and J genes are TRBV30 and TRBJ2-5; D is possibly TRBD1 or TRBD2 (5 bases each). The length of the CDR3 is 13 residues. Trimming pared 3 bases from V and 6 bases from J, leaving 14 bases between. Germline CDR1 is GTSNPN and CDR2 is SVGIG (reference sequence). CDR3 residues: CAWRSRGRKTQYF. CDR3 bases: TGTGCCTGGAGGTCGAGGGGAAGGAAGACCCAGTACTTC. The variable domain in full, with the rest retrieved from reference TRBV30 and TRBJ2-5, is SQTIHQWPATLVQPVGSPLSLECTVEGTSNPNLYWYRQAAGRGLQLLFYSVGIGQISSEVPQNLSASRPQDRQFILSSKKLLLSDSGFYLCAWRSRGRKTQYFGPGTRLLVL.